The 19 T cell receptor beta chains reported below all come from one sample, sequenced in a study of CD8 T cells in Susac syndrome. Reverse transcription used about 0.45 to 1 ug RNA and random hexamers. A single record per CDR3 protein comes from TCRdb applying MiXCR to the immunoSEQ multiplex PCR reads. The sample shows fewer than 150,000 distinct CDR3 sequences, approximately 95% of them seen only once. The sample was CD8+ T cells from PBMCs. These receptors came from a human donor in good health.

This clonotype appeared a single time. This rearrangement joins TRBV7-9 to TRBJ2-1, with D unresolved. V was trimmed by 4 bases and J by 3 bases, leaving 7 bases between them. Germline CDR1 is SEHNR and CDR2 is FQNEAQ (reference sequence). CDR3 length equals 13 residues. This CDR3 reads CASSSGNYNEQFF. CDR3 DNA sequence: TGTGCCAGCAGCTCTGGGAACTACAATGAGCAGTTCTTC. The full variable domain, with the rest looked up from reference TRBV7-9 and TRBJ2-1, is DTGVSQNPRHKITKRGQNVTFRCDPISEHNRLYWYRQTLGQGPEFLTYFQNEAQLEKSRLLSDRFSAERPKGSFSTLEIQRTEQGDSAMYLCASSSGNYNEQFFGPGTRLTVL.

The rearrangement joins TRBV4-3 to TRBJ1-1, with 7 positions matching TRBD1. CDR3 length: 16 residues. The J segment lost 0 bases and the V segment lost 4 bases, leaving 8 bases of the junction unmatched. Germline CDR1 is LGHNA and CDR2 is YSLEER. This CDR3 is CASSRDRQDMNTEAFF. In DNA, the CDR3 is TGCGCCAGCAGCCGGGACAGACAAGACATGAACACTGAAGCTTTCTTT.

CDR3 DNA: TGTGCCAGCTACAGGGGGGAGTCCTACAATGAGCAGTTCTTC. As protein: CASYRGESYNEQFF. This sequence joins TRBV28 and TRBJ2-1, with 8 bases that match TRBD1. The CDR3 contains 14 residues. The ends lost 8 bases at V and 1 base at J; junction bases unmatched: 4. The germline CDR1 and CDR2 sequences are MDHEN and SYDVKM.

The chain combines TRBV19 with TRBJ1-1; D gene unclear. This CDR3 comprises 12 residues. Trimming removed 5 bases at V and 1 base at J, with 5 bases between. In germline, CDR1 is LNHDA, CDR2 SQIVND (reference sequence). The CDR3 DNA sequence: TGTGCCAGTAGTCTCCGGAACACTGAAGCTTTCTTT. Translation: CASSLRNTEAFF.

The J gene is TRBJ2-1, the V gene TRBV3-1; D is perhaps TRBD2 (6 bases). CDR3 length equals 17 residues. Germline V gives CDR1 LGHDT, CDR2 YNNKEL (reference sequence). Trimming shortened V by 0 bases and J by 2 bases, and 14 bases separated the two germline ends. The CDR3 is CASSQDQGGIPYNEQFF. In DNA form, the CDR3 reads TGTGCCAGCAGCCAAGATCAGGGCGGGATTCCCTACAATGAGCAGTTCTTC.

The V and J genes are TRBV30 and TRBJ2-1; D not resolved. Trimming left V 0 bases short and J 7 bases short, with 13 bases between. This CDR3 has 14 amino acids. Germline loops: CDR1 GTSNPN, CDR2 SVGIG (reference sequence). The CDR3 here is CAWSVDGLGNEQFF. The CDR3, as DNA: TGTGCCTGGAGTGTCGATGGATTGGGTAATGAGCAGTTCTTC.

The chain combines TRBV20-1 with TRBJ2-1, with a tentative D call TRBD2 (6 bases). Trimming pared 2 bases from V and 0 bases from J, leaving 11 bases between. Germline V CDR1 and CDR2: DFQATT, SNEGSKA (reference sequence). The CDR3 consists of 15 residues. In DNA form, the CDR3 reads TGCAGTGCTAGACGGGACTTGAGCTCCTACAATGAGCAGTTCTTC. This codes for CSARRDLSSYNEQFF.

The CDR3 region has the DNA TGCAGCGTTGAAGTTCCAGCGGGAGGGGGCTGCGAGCAGTACTTC. The encoded protein is CSVEVPAGGGCEQYF. The rearrangement uses TRBV29-1 and TRBJ2-7; 10 positions agree with TRBD2. Germline CDR1 SQVTM, CDR2 ANQGSEA. This CDR3 has 15 amino acids. The trim removed 1 base at V and 6 bases at J, leaving 9 bases unmatched.

The chain recombines TRBV19 with TRBJ1-1, with a weak D call TRBD1 (6 bases). Trimming took off 4 bases at V and 6 bases at J, with 9 bases between the two ends. The length of the CDR3 is 12 residues. CDR1 is LNHDA, CDR2 SQIVND, per germline (reference sequence). CDR3 DNA: TGTGCCAGTAGTACGGCAGGGGCTGAAGCTTTCTTT. Its protein is CASSTAGAEAFF.

The chain combines TRBV27 with TRBJ2-1; unclear D gene. CDR3 size: 13 residues. From germline, CDR1 is MNHEY and CDR2 SMNVEV (reference sequence). Trimming removed 3 bases from V and 7 bases from J, with 10 bases in between. In DNA form, the CDR3 reads TGTGCCAGCAGTTTGGGCTACCGAAATGAGCAGTTCTTC. This codes for CASSLGYRNEQFF.

The rearrangement uses TRBV7-8 and TRBJ2-5, with D perhaps TRBD1 or TRBD2 (5 bases each). The CDR3 extends over 13 amino acids. Germline values: CDR1 SGHVS, CDR2 FQNEAQ. V was clipped by 10 bases and J by 3 bases, with 15 bases between them. The CDR3 coding sequence is TGTGCCACCCAAAAAGGGACGGAAGAGACCCAGTACTTC. Translating it yields CATQKGTEETQYF. Full variable domain (missing parts from reference TRBV7-8 and TRBJ2-5): GAGVSQSPRYKVAKRGQDVALRCDPISGHVSLFWYQQALGQGPEFLTYFQNEAQLDKSGLPSDRFFAERPEGSVSTLKIQRTQQEDSAVYLCATQKGTEETQYFGPGTRLLVL.

Written as DNA, the CDR3 is TGTGCCAGCAGCCCAAAGTTTGGGGGTTATGATGGCTACACCTTC. Translated, it gives CASSPKFGGYDGYTF. The chain has TRBV5-4 and TRBJ1-2, with a possible D match to TRBD1 (5 bases). This CDR3 has 15 residues. CDR1 is SGHNT, CDR2 YYREEE, per germline (reference sequence). Trimming stripped 4 bases from V and 6 bases from J, with 19 bases between.

The rearrangement links TRBV29-1 to TRBJ2-1; TRBD2 aligns across 7 bases. V was pared by 8 bases and J by 3 bases, with 7 bases of the junction left unmatched. Looked up from germline, CDR1 is SQVTM and CDR2 is ANQGSEA. CDR3 length: 13 amino acids. CDR3 in amino acids: CSLQTSSYNEQFF. Written as DNA, the CDR3 is TGCAGCCTACAGACTAGCAGCTACAATGAGCAGTTCTTC.

The chain carries TRBV29-1 and TRBJ1-1, with D perhaps TRBD1 (5 bases). Germline V gene data show CDR1 as SQVTM and CDR2 as ANQGSEA. CDR3 length equals 13 residues. The V end was cut by 4 bases, the J end by 4 bases, with 13 bases between. CDR3 region: CSVAGTVITEAFF. The CDR3 DNA sequence: TGCAGCGTTGCTGGGACGGTTATCACTGAAGCTTTCTTT.

This rearrangement joins TRBV21-1 to TRBJ1-1. TRBV21-1 is termed a pseudogene. The CDR3 totals 14 residues. CDR3 amino acids: CASSKGRVGTEAFF. In DNA, the CDR3 is TGTGCCAGCAGCAAAGGAAGAGTGGGTACTGAAGCTTTCTTT.

The J gene is TRBJ2-2, the V gene TRBV20-1, with D possibly being TRBD1 (6 bases). This CDR3 has 13 residues. Germline V gene data show CDR1 as DFQATT and CDR2 as SNEGSKA (reference sequence). Between the trimmed V and J ends, which lost 3 bases and 5 bases, there was a span of 10 bases. CDR3 protein: CSASWGRTGELFF. The CDR3 coding sequence is TGCAGTGCTAGTTGGGGGCGGACCGGGGAGCTGTTTTTT.

V gene TRBV7-9 combines with J gene TRBJ2-7, with 7 bases that match TRBD2. The CDR3 extends over 15 amino acids. The trim removed 6 bases at V and 2 bases at J, leaving 10 bases unmatched. The germline CDR1 and CDR2 sequences are SEHNR and FQNEAQ (reference sequence). The CDR3 nucleotides read TGTGCCAGCAGTTCGCTCCGGGACTACACCTACGAGCAGTACTTC. Translation gives CASSSLRDYTYEQYF.

The genes are TRBV4-1 and TRBJ2-7; D tentatively reads TRBD1 or TRBD2 (6 bases each). The V gene's germline CDR1 is MGHRA and CDR2 YSYEKL. This CDR3 contains 13 residues. Trimming cost V 5 bases and J 6 bases, with 14 bases left between them. This CDR3 reads CASSEAGGREQYF. The CDR3 region has the DNA TGCGCCAGCAGCGAAGCTGGGGGGCGCGAGCAGTACTTC.

The rearrangement uses TRBV12-3 or TRBV12-4 and TRBJ1-3; possible D gene TRBD1, 5 bases. The V end lost 6 bases, the J end lost 0 bases, and 12 bases lay between the germline ends. The length of the CDR3 is 15 residues. For the CDR3, the DNA is TGTGCCAGCAGGGTGGGACTGAACTCTGGAAACACCATATATTTT. Its translation is CASRVGLNSGNTIYF.